The 28 T cell receptor beta chains below were found in one sample sequenced in a study of blood T cell repertoires in COVID-19. Assay: immunoSEQ multiplex PCR; the TCRdb copy retains only in-frame clones and omits some. The sample lists about 230,000 clones, around 84% occurring once. Sequences were obtained from peripheral blood. Receptors originate from a woman between 40 and 50 years old who had recovered from COVID-19.

This chain joins TRBV5-1 and TRBJ1-1; tentative D call: TRBD1 (6 bases). Germline loops: CDR1 SGHRS, CDR2 YFSETQ. Deletions cut 4 bases from V and 0 bases from J, with 16 bases between. CDR3 length: 16 amino acids. DNA for the CDR3: TGCGCCAGCAGCCGGGGACAAGTCACTTTGAACACTGAAGCTTTCTTT. This sequence encodes CASSRGQVTLNTEAFF.

This clone was observed once. This rearrangement joins TRBV5-6 to TRBJ2-5; 9 bases map to TRBD1. The CDR3 consists of 15 residues. Germline lookup yields CDR1 SGHDT and CDR2 YYEEEE. After removal of 3 bases from V and 4 bases from J, the junction contained 7 bases not matched to a gene. The CDR3 bases are TGTGCCAGCAGCTCACCGACAGGGGGAATAGAGACCCAGTACTTC. Protein sequence: CASSSPTGGIETQYF.

The gene calls are TRBV5-1 and TRBJ2-7; 7 positions match TRBD2. Germline values: CDR1 SGHRS, CDR2 YFSETQ. The junction had 10 bases not matched to a gene; V was cut back by 4 bases and J by 6 bases. This CDR3 has 14 residues. In nucleotides, the CDR3 is TGCGCCAGCAGCGGGGGGGACTGGCTCTCCGAGCAGTACTTC. Encoded protein: CASSGGDWLSEQYF.

The chain recombines TRBV11-1 with TRBJ1-1; TRBD1 aligns across 8 bases. V trimming: 6 bases; J trimming: 6 bases; junction bases outside the gene matches: 9. Germline-derived CDR1 and CDR2 are SGHAT and FQDESV (reference sequence). This CDR3 spans 14 amino acids. CDR3 sequence reads: CASRFGQGSSEAFF. CDR3 sequence (DNA): TGTGCCAGCAGATTCGGACAGGGAAGCTCTGAAGCTTTCTTT.

This clone occurred a few times. The chain carries TRBV19 and TRBJ2-3; the match to TRBD1 covers 8 bases. Germline trimming cut 5 bases from V and 10 bases from J; bases unmatched to any gene: 5. The CDR3 extends over 12 amino acids. Germline values: CDR1 LNHDA, CDR2 SQIVND (reference sequence). CDR3 in amino acids: CASSEQGVAQYF. The CDR3 region has the DNA TGTGCCAGTAGTGAACAGGGGGTGGCGCAGTATTTT.

This chain links TRBV21-1 with TRBJ1-2. TRBV21-1 is designated a pseudogene. The CDR3 runs 17 residues. Here the CDR3 reads CASSKIIGGPGCCGYTF. CDR3 sequence (DNA): TGTGCCAGCAGCAAAATAATCGGCGGGCCGGGTTGTTGTGGCTACACCTTC.

Only a few counts were recorded for this clone. The V gene is TRBV29-1, the J gene TRBJ2-7; TRBD1 matches 7 bases. V lost 6 bases to trimming and J lost 6 bases; unmatched junction nucleotides: 8. CDR3 length equals 12 residues. Germline V gene sequence: CDR1 SQVTM, CDR2 ANQGSEA. The CDR3 loop reads CSVVKGQSEQYF. For the CDR3, the DNA is TGCAGCGTCGTAAAGGGACAGAGCGAGCAGTACTTC.

V gene TRBV2 combines with J gene TRBJ1-1, with 7 nucleotides matching TRBD1. The CDR3 consists of 15 residues. Germline V CDR1 and CDR2: SNHLY, FYNNEI. J lost 2 bases, V lost 7 bases, and 10 bases had no gene match. The CDR3 DNA is TGTGCCAGCACGGAGGGGGCGCGGGACAACACTGAAGCTTTCTTT. Encoded protein: CASTEGARDNTEAFF. The complete variable domain, with remaining parts taken from reference TRBV2 and TRBJ1-1, reads EPEVTQTPSHQVTQMGQEVILRCVPISNHLYFYWYRQILGQKVEFLVSFYNNEISEKSEIFDDQFSVERPDGSNFTLKIRSTKLEDSAMYFCASTEGARDNTEAFFGQGTRLTVV.

The chain uses TRBV7-9 and TRBJ2-2; 9 nucleotides line up with TRBD2. Germline CDR1 is SEHNR and CDR2 is FQNEAQ (reference sequence). The CDR3 has 15 amino acids. Germline trimming cut 1 base from V and 7 bases from J; bases unmatched to any gene: 4. This CDR3 reads CASSLDPSGVGELFF. For the CDR3, the DNA is TGTGCCAGCAGCTTAGACCCTAGCGGGGTCGGGGAGCTGTTTTTT.

V gene TRBV5-1 combines with J gene TRBJ1-3; D not certain. This CDR3 is built from 14 residues. Trimming cost V 2 bases and J 1 base, with 7 bases left between them. The germline V gene has CDR1 SGHRS and CDR2 YFSETQ. CDR3 DNA: TGCGCCAGCAGCTTCGCGGGTTCTGGAAACACCATATATTTT. It specifies CASSFAGSGNTIYF.

Regarding this clone: Germline and junction disagree at one end, which may indicate a read error. Other DNA sequences from this sample encode an identical CDR3 as well. The CDR3 reads CASSVRQESYEQYF. The CDR3, as DNA: TGTGCTAGCAGCGTACGACAGGAATCCTACGAGCAGTACTTC. The chain uses TRBV7-2 and TRBJ2-7, with D perhaps matching TRBD1 (6 bases). CDR3 size: 14 residues. Per germline, CDR1 SGHTA and CDR2 FQGNSA.

The V call is TRBV19, the J call TRBJ2-6; no clear D. This CDR3 is 19 amino acids long. Trimming removed 7 bases at V and 1 base at J, with 23 bases between. Germline CDR1 LNHDA, CDR2 SQIVND (reference sequence). Written as DNA, the CDR3 is TGTGCCAGTACCGAACACAGCCGAACAGACGGATCTGGGGCCAACGTCCTGACTTTC. It encodes CASTEHSRTDGSGANVLTF.

This chain joins TRBV5-6 and TRBJ2-3, with TRBD2 identical over 9 bases. Germline CDR1 reads SGHDT; CDR2 reads YYEEEE. V gave up 2 bases and J gave up 5 bases; unmatched junction bases: 0. The CDR3 has 13 amino acids. The CDR3 sequence: CASSLLAGDTQYF. Written as DNA, the CDR3 is TGTGCCAGCAGCTTACTAGCGGGAGATACGCAGTATTTT.

The chain couples TRBV3-1 (or the pseudogene TRBV3-2) to TRBJ2-5; 7 positions match TRBD2. The CDR3 length is 18 residues. V shed 2 bases and J 5 bases; nucleotides not matched to a gene: 17. CDR1 LGHDT and CDR2 YNNKEL come from the germline V gene (reference sequence). The CDR3 DNA reads TGTGCCAGCAGCCAACAACGCTCTAGCGGAGGGTATGGGGAGACCCAGTACTTC. It specifies CASSQQRSSGGYGETQYF.

V and J are TRBV9 and TRBJ2-7, with TRBD1 matching 9 bases. The CDR3 is 15 amino acids. Trimming removed 4 bases from V and 2 bases from J; junction bases left unmatched: 7. CDR1 is SGDLS, CDR2 YYNGEE, per germline. CDR3 loop: CASSRGQGNAYEQYF. As DNA, the CDR3 is TGTGCCAGCAGCCGGGGACAGGGCAACGCCTACGAGCAGTACTTC.

The chain links TRBV12-3 or TRBV12-4 to TRBJ1-2; D is possibly TRBD1 (5 bases). Trimming removed 3 bases at V and 4 bases at J, with 9 bases between. CDR3 length: 13 residues. DNA of the CDR3: TGTGCCAGCAGTTTTGACAGCCTCTATGGCTACACCTTC. This encodes CASSFDSLYGYTF.

This chain connects TRBV24-1 to TRBJ2-1; 7 positions agree with TRBD1. Trimming at V came to 6 bases and at J to 5 bases, leaving 3 bases not matched to a gene. The germline V gene has CDR1 KGHDR and CDR2 SFDVKD. The length of the CDR3 is 13 residues. The DNA of the CDR3 is TGTGCCACCAGTAAGACAGGGAACAATGAGCAGTTCTTC. It specifies CATSKTGNNEQFF.

Worth noting for this clone: Other nucleotide sequences in the sample specify the same CDR3. The chain is built from TRBV19 and TRBJ2-7; no definite D call. Germline values: CDR1 LNHDA, CDR2 SQIVND (reference sequence). The CDR3 length is 11 residues. Trimming took 2 bases from V and 6 from J, leaving 5 bases between them. The CDR3 reads CASSIRGEQYF. DNA for the CDR3: TGTGCCAGTAGTATACGAGGCGAGCAGTACTTC.

The gene calls are TRBV7-9 and TRBJ1-2, with no clear D. This CDR3 is built from 14 residues. The V and J ends lost 1 base and 3 bases respectively, with 9 bases between them. Germline CDR1 and CDR2: SEHNR and FQNEAQ (reference sequence). CDR3 in amino acids: CASSLGHYDYGYTF. For the CDR3, the DNA is TGTGCCAGCAGCTTAGGGCACTATGACTATGGCTACACCTTC.

The rearrangement joins TRBV6-6 to TRBJ1-4; 8 bases map to TRBD1. The V and J ends lost 7 bases and 4 bases, in that order; junction bases with no gene match: 8. The CDR3 totals 15 residues. Germline CDR1 and CDR2: MNHNY and SVGAGI (reference sequence). CDR3 in DNA: TGTGCCAGCAATCAAAGGACAGGGTATAATGAAAAACTGTTTTTT. Encoded protein: CASNQRTGYNEKLFF.

This clone was found once. DNA for the CDR3: TGCGCCAGCAGCTTGGGGAAAACAACGGGCGGGGGCCCCAATGAGCAGTTCTTC. Translating it yields CASSLGKTTGGGPNEQFF. The chain joins TRBV5-1 to TRBJ2-1; a weak D match, TRBD2 (7 bases). V was cut by 0 bases and J by 6 bases, with 22 bases left in between. The CDR3 has 18 residues. Germline V gene lookup returns CDR1 SGHRS and CDR2 YFSETQ.

This clone was counted a few times. At one end, the junction sequence differs from germline, possibly due to a read error. The CDR3 bases are TGTGCCAGCAGCCCCCTAGCCCTCGACAGGGGCTACACCTCCTTC. Its translation: CASSPLALDRGYTSF. The V call is TRBV7-9, the J call TRBJ1-2; 8 bases line up with TRBD1. Germline loops: CDR1 SEHNR, CDR2 FQNEAQ (reference sequence). The CDR3 has 15 amino acids. The full variable domain, its missing parts supplied by reference TRBV7-9 and TRBJ1-2, is DTGVSQNPRHKITKRGQNVTFRCDPISEHNRLYWYRQTLGQGPEFLTYFQNEAQLEKSRLLSDRFSAERPKGSFSTLEIQRTEQGDSAMYLCASSPLALDRGYTSFGSGTRLTVV.

The chain has TRBV4-1 and TRBJ2-1, with D hard to call. Germline values: CDR1 MGHRA, CDR2 YSYEKL. V lost 4 bases and J lost 0, with 19 bases in between. The CDR3 is made up of 18 amino acids. The CDR3 loop is CASSLGALVLSSYNEQFF. CDR3 bases: TGCGCCAGCAGCCTGGGCGCCTTAGTTTTAAGCTCCTACAATGAGCAGTTCTTC.

The chain joins TRBV18 to TRBJ2-7, with TRBD2 matching over 12 bases. There are 14 residues in the CDR3. J lost 7 bases, V lost 10 bases, and 11 bases had no gene match. CDR1 is KGHSH, CDR2 LQKENI, per germline. In nucleotides, the CDR3 is TGTGCCACCCTTAGGACTAGCGGGGAAGGAGAGCAGTACTTC. Translating gives CATLRTSGEGEQYF.

Remarks on this clone: This specimen includes other DNA sequences encoding the same CDR3. V usage is TRBV5-1 and J usage is TRBJ2-3; possible D gene TRBD2, 6 bases. Deletions cut 4 bases from V and 2 bases from J, with 11 bases between. The CDR3 is 14 amino acids. From germline, CDR1 is SGHRS and CDR2 YFSETQ. The CDR3 loop is CASSRDSSTDTQYF. CDR3 nucleotide sequence: TGCGCCAGCAGCCGGGACTCTTCCACAGATACGCAGTATTTT.

The rearrangement uses TRBV24-1 and TRBJ2-2; weak D call: TRBD1 (6 bases). Between the trimmed V and J ends, which lost 9 bases and 0 bases, there was a span of 19 bases. This CDR3 is 17 amino acids long. Per germline, CDR1 KGHDR and CDR2 SFDVKD. The chain's CDR3 is CATDRVLQGANTGELFF. The CDR3 DNA reads TGTGCCACCGATAGAGTTTTACAGGGCGCGAACACCGGGGAGCTGTTTTTT.

The chain joins TRBV4-3 to TRBJ2-1; unclear D gene. Germline V gives CDR1 LGHNA, CDR2 YSLEER. The CDR3 is made up of 16 amino acids. Trimming shortened V by 0 bases and J by 4 bases, and 13 bases separated the two germline ends. In DNA, the CDR3 is TGCGCCAGCAGCCAAGATTTATTCGGTAAATACAATGAGCAGTTCTTC. Protein: CASSQDLFGKYNEQFF.

The V gene is TRBV30, the J gene TRBJ1-5, with TRBD1 identical over 9 bases. Germline CDR1 GTSNPN, CDR2 SVGIG (reference sequence). With V trimmed by 1 base and J by 7 bases, 8 bases remained unmatched. This CDR3 has 15 residues. This CDR3 is CAWSGVTGGGQPQHF. As DNA, the CDR3 is TGTGCCTGGAGTGGTGTGACAGGGGGTGGACAGCCCCAGCATTTT.